These 20 T cell receptor beta chains were sequenced from one sample in a study of T cell changes during pregnancy in multiple sclerosis. Method: immunoSEQ multiplex PCR; TCRdb's copy keeps in-frame clones and lacks some. The table has approximately 48,000 clones, 94% seen once. The starting material was CD8+ T cells from peripheral blood mononuclear cells, obtained before pregnancy. The origin of the receptors is a female donor with multiple sclerosis, enrolled in a pregnancy study.

The J gene is TRBJ2-1, the V gene TRBV5-8, with TRBD1 as a possible D gene (5 bases). V lost 4 bases and J lost 7, with 15 bases in between. Germline V gene sequence: CDR1 SGHTS, CDR2 YDEGEE. The CDR3 consists of 14 residues. The CDR3: CASSPGAGLNEQFF. In DNA, the CDR3 is TGTGCCAGCAGCCCCGGTGCAGGGTTGAATGAGCAGTTCTTC.

The chain has TRBV20-1 and TRBJ2-3; D uncertain. Per germline, CDR1 DFQATT and CDR2 SNEGSKA (reference sequence). Trimming took 4 bases from V and 6 from J, leaving 5 bases between them. The CDR3 spans 10 residues. The CDR3 coding sequence is TGCAGTGCTATTACTGATACGCAGTATTTT. This codes for CSAITDTQYF.

This clone was found once. CDR3 sequence reads: CASSSSGGAIYEQYF. The CDR3 nucleotides read TGTGCCAGCAGTTCCTCGGGAGGGGCGATTTACGAGCAGTACTTC. The V and J genes are TRBV28 and TRBJ2-7; 8 bases agree with TRBD2. V gave up 4 bases and J gave up 4 bases; unmatched junction bases: 9. Germline-derived CDR1 and CDR2 are MDHEN and SYDVKM. The CDR3 consists of 15 residues.

V usage is TRBV4-2 and J usage is TRBJ2-5; 7 bases fit TRBD2. TRBJ2-7 explains the end of the DNA better; the J call may be wrong. Germline CDR1 LGHNA, CDR2 YNFKEQ. The CDR3 has 15 amino acids. CDR3 bases: TGTGCCAGCAGCCAAGAGAGGCTAGCGGACTACGAGCAGTACTTC. This sequence encodes CASSQERLADYEQYF.

This clone was seen a single time. The J gene is TRBJ1-4, the V gene TRBV5-5; maybe TRBD1 (5 bases). Germline assignment: CDR1 SGHKS and CDR2 YYEKEE (reference sequence). This CDR3 has 16 residues. Trimming cost V 1 base and J 8 bases, with 18 bases left between them. The CDR3 region is CASSLTKGLEGEKLFF. CDR3 sequence (DNA): TGTGCCAGCAGCTTGACTAAGGGGTTGGAGGGAGAAAAACTGTTTTTT.

The V call is TRBV27, the J call TRBJ2-3, with TRBD1 matching 9 bases. The CDR3 length is 16 residues. The germline V gene has CDR1 MNHEY and CDR2 SMNVEV (reference sequence). With V trimmed by 2 bases and J by 3 bases, 6 bases remained unmatched. DNA for the CDR3: TGTGCCAGCAGTTTAACAGGGGGCAGGGGTACAGATACGCAGTATTTT. The encoded protein is CASSLTGGRGTDTQYF.

The V and J genes are TRBV18 and TRBJ2-3; 8 bases align to TRBD2. V gave up 0 bases and J gave up 7 bases; unmatched junction bases: 15. The CDR3 length is 18 residues. Per the germline V gene, CDR1 is KGHSH and CDR2 is LQKENI. The DNA for the CDR3 is TGTGCCAGCTCACCACCGCCTGGGAAGCGGGGGCCGGGGAATACGCAGTATTTT. It translates to CASSPPPGKRGPGNTQYF.

The CDR3, as DNA: TGCGCCAGCAGCCCGGACAGTCTCTCCTACGAGCAGTACTTC. Its translation: CASSPDSLSYEQYF. The chain recombines TRBV5-1 with TRBJ2-7; D is perhaps TRBD1 (6 bases). Germline values: CDR1 SGHRS, CDR2 YFSETQ. The CDR3 has 14 residues. Trimming took 4 bases from V and 0 from J, leaving 11 bases between them.

This rearrangement joins TRBV5-1 to TRBJ2-7; tentatively, D is TRBD1 (6 bases). This CDR3 spans 12 amino acids. V lost 4 bases and J 6 bases, leaving 11 bases between the germline ends. CDR1 and CDR2 (germline): SGHRS, YFSETQ. The CDR3 bases are TGCGCCAGCAGCATAACAGGGTCCGAGCAGTACTTC. Amino acid sequence: CASSITGSEQYF.

V is TRBV19 and J is TRBJ2-7; D is possibly TRBD2 (6 bases). CDR1 LNHDA and CDR2 SQIVND come from the germline V gene (reference sequence). Between the trimmed V and J ends, which lost 2 bases and 6 bases, there was a span of 23 bases. CDR3 length: 17 residues. The CDR3 loop reads CASSITSVGRQRVEQYF. Written as DNA, the CDR3 is TGTGCCAGTAGTATAACGTCGGTCGGACGGCAGCGGGTCGAGCAGTACTTC.

This chain joins TRBV14 and TRBJ1-1; D may be TRBD1 (6 bases). Trimming removed 2 bases from V and 6 bases from J, with 13 bases in between. Germline V gene data show CDR1 as SGHDN and CDR2 as FVKESK. This CDR3 is built from 14 residues. The CDR3 sequence: CASSQYNRAAEAFF. CDR3 sequence (DNA): TGTGCCAGCAGCCAATACAACAGGGCAGCTGAAGCTTTCTTT.

This clone was recorded once. The chain joins TRBV7-8 to TRBJ2-1, with D perhaps TRBD2 (6 bases). V lost 1 base and J 7 bases, leaving 11 bases between the germline ends. The CDR3 spans 14 residues. Germline lookup yields CDR1 SGHVS and CDR2 FQNEAQ. CDR3 bases: TGTGCCAGCAGCTTAGGTCCAGGAGGGAATGAGCAGTTCTTC. It is translated as CASSLGPGGNEQFF.

The V call is TRBV19, the J call TRBJ1-2; D might be TRBD1 (6 bases). This CDR3 spans 14 amino acids. V shed 2 bases and J shed 0 bases, with 7 bases lying between them. Germline CDR1 LNHDA, CDR2 SQIVND (reference sequence). CDR3 bases: TGTGCCAGTAGTATATCAGGGGCTAACTATGGCTACACCTTC. This encodes CASSISGANYGYTF.

The chain is built from TRBV29-1 and TRBJ1-2, with TRBD1 matching 7 bases. Germline V gene sequence: CDR1 SQVTM, CDR2 ANQGSEA. The CDR3 has 14 residues. Trimming took 3 bases from V and 4 from J; bases not matched to a gene: 8. Here the CDR3 DNA reads TGCAGCGTTGATACAGAGACAGGGTCCTATGGCTACACCTTC. Translated, it gives CSVDTETGSYGYTF.

The J gene is TRBJ1-1, the V gene TRBV6-5, with D possibly being TRBD1 (6 bases). The V end was cut by 10 bases, the J end by 3 bases, with 15 bases between. CDR3 length: 13 residues. The germline gives CDR1 MNHEY, CDR2 SVGAGI. The CDR3 loop is CATQQGGYTEAFF. The DNA of the CDR3 is TGTGCCACACAACAGGGAGGGTACACTGAAGCTTTCTTT.

V gene TRBV5-6 combines with J gene TRBJ2-5; weak D call: TRBD2 (5 bases). The CDR3 consists of 13 residues. The germline V gene has CDR1 SGHDT and CDR2 YYEEEE. V was trimmed by 2 bases and J by 5 bases, leaving 10 bases between them. The CDR3 region is CASSLGGRETQYF. The CDR3, as DNA: TGTGCCAGCAGCTTAGGCGGGCGTGAGACCCAGTACTTC.

In DNA, the CDR3 is TGTGCCAGCAGCGGCCTCTCCTACGAGCAGTACTTC. This sequence encodes CASSGLSYEQYF. V usage is TRBV5-8 and J usage is TRBJ2-7, with D unresolved. V lost 4 bases, J lost 0 bases, and 5 bases lay in between. The CDR3 has 12 residues. Germline CDR1 reads SGHTS; CDR2 reads YDEGEE.

The chain links TRBV5-6 to TRBJ2-1; 7 positions agree with TRBD2. The ends lost 3 bases at V and 6 bases at J; junction bases unmatched: 6. The CDR3 sequence is 14 residues long. From germline, CDR1 is SGHDT and CDR2 YYEEEE. DNA of the CDR3: TGTGCCAGCAGCTGGAGCGGGACTCGCAATGAGCAGTTCTTC. Amino acids: CASSWSGTRNEQFF.

The chain couples TRBV19 to TRBJ1-1; TRBD1 might be the D (5 bases). The length of the CDR3 is 13 residues. Trimming removed 7 bases at V and 3 bases at J, with 12 bases between. Germline CDR1 reads LNHDA; CDR2 reads SQIVND (reference sequence). The CDR3 spells CASIRGGDTEAFF. In DNA form, the CDR3 reads TGTGCCAGTATCCGGGGGGGGGACACTGAAGCTTTCTTT.

V gene TRBV27 combines with J gene TRBJ2-3, with a weak D call TRBD1 (5 bases). The CDR3 is 16 residues long. Between the trimmed V and J ends, which lost 2 bases and 1 base, there was a span of 13 bases. Germline CDR1 is MNHEY and CDR2 is SMNVEV (reference sequence). DNA for the CDR3: TGTGCCAGCAGTTTAAGGCAGGGCGTAGGCACAGATACGCAGTATTTT. It yields the protein CASSLRQGVGTDTQYF.